Each of the 22 T cell receptor beta chains below was sequenced from the same sample in a study of identical twins. TCRdb reprocessed the 5' RACE reads via MiXCR and lists one record per CDR3 protein. The sample lists some 730,000 distinct CDR3 sequences, roughly 20% occurring once. These sequences were also reported in another study, on T cells expressing NK-cell markers.

Sequenced: PBMCs. The source of these receptors is a woman younger than 35 in good health.

A few counts support this clonotype. V is TRBV11-2 and J is TRBJ2-7; 7 nucleotides agree with TRBD2. In germline, CDR1 is SGHAT, CDR2 FQNNGV. Trimming cost V 1 base and J 2 bases; bases outside gene matches: 5. The length of the CDR3 is 15 residues. The CDR3, as DNA: TGTGCCAGCAGCTTAGGGGGGGGTCCTACCTACGAGCAGTACTTC. Its protein is CASSLGGGPTYEQYF.

This clonotype has just a few counts. V and J are TRBV20-1 and TRBJ1-2; D is possibly TRBD1 (5 bases). Germline CDR1 reads DFQATT; CDR2 reads SNEGSKA (reference sequence). CDR3 length: 13 residues. V lost 5 bases to trimming and J lost 5 bases, with 15 bases between them. DNA for the CDR3: TGCAGTGCTGGCGGACACCAGAGATATGGCTACACCTTC. This translates into CSAGGHQRYGYTF.

The genes are TRBV5-1 and TRBJ2-1, with unresolved D. The germline V gene encodes CDR1 SGHRS and CDR2 YFSETQ. Trimming pared 0 bases from V and 6 bases from J, leaving 10 bases between. CDR3 length: 14 residues. CDR3 coding DNA: TGCGCCAGCAGCTTGGGTATTTACATCAATGAGCAGTTCTTC. It codes for CASSLGIYINEQFF.

The rearrangement links TRBV20-1 to TRBJ2-4; D gene uncertain. Trimming took off 5 bases at V and 8 bases at J, with 10 bases between the two ends. The length of the CDR3 is 11 residues. Germline V lookup: CDR1 DFQATT, CDR2 SNEGSKA (reference sequence). In DNA form, the CDR3 reads TGCAGTGCTCAACATGGGGACATTCAGTACTTC. Translated: CSAQHGDIQYF.

This clonotype turned up a few times. The chain carries TRBV7-6 and TRBJ2-5; the D gene is possibly TRBD1 (6 bases). V was shortened by 2 bases and J by 4 bases, with 14 bases between the two germline ends. The CDR3 covers 15 residues. Germline lookup yields CDR1 SGHVS and CDR2 FNYEAQ. CDR3 region: CASSLMWQGLETQYF. CDR3 nucleotide sequence: TGTGCCAGCAGCTTAATGTGGCAGGGGCTAGAGACCCAGTACTTC. Combining the CDR3 with reference TRBV7-6 and TRBJ2-5 gives the whole variable domain GAGVSQSPRYKVTKRGQDVALRCDPISGHVSLYWYRQALGQGPEFLTYFNYEAQQDKSGLPNDRFSAERPEGSISTLTIQRTEQRDSAMYRCASSLMWQGLETQYFGPGTRLLVL.

This clonotype was seen a handful of times. The V gene is TRBV9, the J gene TRBJ2-1; maybe TRBD1 (5 bases). CDR1 and CDR2 from the germline V gene are SGDLS and YYNGEE. V lost 0 bases to trimming and J lost 1 base, with 11 bases between them. CDR3 length: 16 amino acids. The CDR3: CASSVDQGVSYNEQFF. In DNA form, the CDR3 reads TGTGCCAGCAGCGTAGACCAGGGTGTTTCCTACAATGAGCAGTTCTTC.

The chain combines TRBV5-1 with TRBJ2-5; a possible D gene is TRBD1 (5 bases). CDR1 SGHRS and CDR2 YFSETQ come from the germline V gene. V lost 3 bases, J lost 3 bases, and 15 bases lay in between. There are 15 residues in the CDR3. The CDR3 region is CASSWTLGAKETQYF. DNA of the CDR3: TGCGCCAGCAGCTGGACCCTAGGGGCGAAAGAGACCCAGTACTTC.

This chain joins TRBV6-1 and TRBJ1-6; weak D call: TRBD1 (6 bases). V lost 4 bases, J lost 5 bases, and 12 bases lay in between. The CDR3 extends over 15 amino acids. Germline assignment: CDR1 MNHNS and CDR2 SASEGT. The CDR3 spells CASSALPGDNSPLHF. CDR3 coding DNA: TGTGCCAGCAGTGCCCTTCCAGGGGATAATTCACCCCTCCACTTT.

The V gene is TRBV27, the J gene TRBJ2-1; TRBD2 matches 9 bases. The CDR3 consists of 13 residues. J gave up 6 bases and V 8 bases, and 5 bases lay outside the gene matches. From germline, CDR1 is MNHEY and CDR2 SMNVEV (reference sequence). The CDR3 sequence is CASSGTSFNEQFF. As DNA, the CDR3 is TGTGCCAGCTCCGGGACTAGCTTCAATGAGCAGTTCTTC.

This clonotype appeared a few times. V and J are TRBV12-5 and TRBJ1-1; unclear D gene. Between the trimmed V and J ends, which lost 5 bases and 0 bases, there was a span of 19 bases. CDR1 and CDR2 from the germline V gene are LGHNT and FRNRAP. The CDR3 length is 17 residues. The CDR3 sequence is CASGPIQVGGMNTEAFF. In nucleotides, the CDR3 is TGTGCTAGTGGTCCCATTCAGGTGGGAGGGATGAACACTGAAGCTTTCTTT. Full variable domain (rest looked up from reference TRBV12-5 and TRBJ1-1): DARVTQTPRHKVTEMGQEVTMRCQPILGHNTVFWYRQTMMQGLELLAYFRNRAPLDDSGMPKDRFSAEMPDATLATLKIQPSEPRDSAVYFCASGPIQVGGMNTEAFFGQGTRLTVV.

This clonotype was counted between two and nine times. The rearrangement joins TRBV7-9 to TRBJ2-5, with D perhaps matching TRBD1 or TRBD2 (5 bases each). This CDR3 region has 13 residues. V shed 5 bases and J shed 5 bases, with 12 bases lying between them. Per the germline V gene, CDR1 is SEHNR and CDR2 is FQNEAQ (reference sequence). The CDR3 sequence: CASSPGTGETQYF. The CDR3, as DNA: TGTGCCAGCAGCCCTGGGACCGGCGAGACCCAGTACTTC.

The table lists this clonotype with a count of one. The chain uses TRBV18 and TRBJ2-5; D gene uncertain. Trimming stripped 3 bases from V and 2 bases from J, with 13 bases between. CDR1 and CDR2 from the germline V gene are KGHSH and LQKENI. The CDR3 length is 15 residues. DNA of the CDR3: TGTGCCAGCTCACCGGCTCCGGCACAACAAGAGACCCAGTACTTC. Its translation is CASSPAPAQQETQYF.

This clonotype was observed a handful of times. This chain links TRBV5-1 with TRBJ2-1; D remains ambiguous. Germline CDR1 reads SGHRS; CDR2 reads YFSETQ. The CDR3 length is 15 residues. The germline V and J ends were trimmed by 0 bases and 1 base, with 8 bases remaining between them. The CDR3 DNA reads as TGCGCCAGCAGCTTGGCAGTAGGTTCCTACAATGAGCAGTTCTTC. Its translation: CASSLAVGSYNEQFF.

The gene calls are TRBV10-2 and TRBJ1-6; 7 positions agree with TRBD1. Germline values: CDR1 WSHSY, CDR2 SAAADI. The CDR3 has 17 amino acids. Germline trimming cut 8 bases from V and 6 bases from J; bases unmatched to any gene: 16. The CDR3 loop reads CASSRPTGEKGNSPLHF. The CDR3 coding sequence is TGCGCCAGCTCCAGACCTACAGGGGAAAAGGGTAATTCACCCCTCCACTTT.

This sequence joins TRBV3-1 and TRBJ2-1, with a tentative D call TRBD2 (6 bases). The CDR3 is 14 residues long. Germline V gene lookup returns CDR1 LGHDT and CDR2 YNNKEL (reference sequence). Trimming took off 0 bases at V and 8 bases at J, with 11 bases between the two ends. In nucleotides, the CDR3 is TGTGCCAGCAGCCAAGATCGGGGGTTCCATGAGCAGTTCTTC. Its protein product is CASSQDRGFHEQFF.

In its sample, this clonotype was seen a few times. This chain links TRBV12-5 with TRBJ2-5; D call uncertain. The germline gives CDR1 LGHNT, CDR2 FRNRAP. The germline V and J ends were trimmed by 6 bases and 5 bases, with 7 bases remaining between them. The CDR3 has 11 residues. The CDR3 loop reads CASGSWETQYF. CDR3 DNA: TGTGCTAGTGGGTCTTGGGAGACCCAGTACTTC.

The genes are TRBV6-2 or TRBV6-3 and TRBJ1-2; 7 bases are shared with TRBD1. With V trimmed by 7 bases and J by 5 bases, 7 bases remained unmatched. This CDR3 has 13 amino acids. Germline V gene lookup returns CDR1 MNHEY and CDR2 SVGEGT. The CDR3 spells CASTEGARYGYTF. Written as DNA, the CDR3 is TGTGCCAGCACTGAGGGGGCGCGATATGGCTACACCTTC.

The chain has TRBV12-3 or TRBV12-4 and TRBJ2-3, with D possibly being TRBD1 (6 bases). V was shortened by 1 base and J by 10 bases, with 18 bases between the two germline ends. The CDR3 is 15 residues long. In DNA form, the CDR3 reads TGTGCCAGCAGTTTAGGGGCCGATAGAGCAGGGGCGCAGTATTTT. Its protein is CASSLGADRAGAQYF.

This clonotype was found a few times. This chain links TRBV9 with TRBJ2-1; 13 positions agree with TRBD2. This CDR3 contains 17 residues. The V gene end was trimmed by 2 bases and the J gene end by 5 bases; junction bases not matched to a gene: 7. The germline V gene encodes CDR1 SGDLS and CDR2 YYNGEE. CDR3 sequence: CASSVGLAGAIDNEQFF. In nucleotides, the CDR3 is TGTGCCAGCAGCGTTGGACTAGCGGGAGCTATCGACAATGAGCAGTTCTTC.

For this clonotype: An end of the junction differs from the germline gene, which may be a read error. The genes are TRBV11-2 and TRBJ2-3, with D perhaps TRBD2 (5 bases). CDR1 is SGHAT and CDR2 is FQNNGV in the germline V gene. CDR3 length: 16 residues. The CDR3, as DNA: TGTGCCAGCAGCGAGAGAATAACCTCTAGCATAGATACGCAGTATTTT. This translates into CASSERITSSIDTQYF.

This clonotype was seen only a few times. The chain links TRBV20-1 to TRBJ2-1; 11 nucleotides match TRBD2. The junction had 6 bases not matched to a gene; V was cut back by 1 base and J by 13 bases. CDR1 and CDR2 from the germline V gene are DFQATT and SNEGSKA (reference sequence). This CDR3 has 13 residues. The CDR3 nucleotides read TGCAGTGCTAGAGGACTAGCGGGACCATCACAGTTCTTC. It is translated as CSARGLAGPSQFF.

The chain couples TRBV5-5 to TRBJ2-7; possibly TRBD1 for D (6 bases). Germline V gives CDR1 SGHKS, CDR2 YYEKEE (reference sequence). Trimming took off 2 bases at V and 2 bases at J, with 14 bases between the two ends. This CDR3 is 15 amino acids long. Here the CDR3 reads CASSFRTVPAYEQYF. CDR3 nucleotide sequence: TGTGCCAGCAGCTTCCGGACAGTCCCGGCCTACGAGCAGTACTTC.